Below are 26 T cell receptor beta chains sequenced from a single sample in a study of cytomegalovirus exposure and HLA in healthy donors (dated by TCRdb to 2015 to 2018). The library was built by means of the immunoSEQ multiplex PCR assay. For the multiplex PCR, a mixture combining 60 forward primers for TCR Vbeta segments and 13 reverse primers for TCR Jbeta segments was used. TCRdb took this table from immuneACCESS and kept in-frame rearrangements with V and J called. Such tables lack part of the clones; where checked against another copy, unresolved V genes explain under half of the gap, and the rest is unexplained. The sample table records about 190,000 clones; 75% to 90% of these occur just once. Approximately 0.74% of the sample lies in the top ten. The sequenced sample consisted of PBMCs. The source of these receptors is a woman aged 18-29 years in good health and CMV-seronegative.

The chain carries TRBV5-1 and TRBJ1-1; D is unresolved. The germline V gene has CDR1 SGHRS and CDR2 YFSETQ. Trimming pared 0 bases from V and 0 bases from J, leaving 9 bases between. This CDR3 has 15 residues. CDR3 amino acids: CASSLGSVMNTEAFF. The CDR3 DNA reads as TGCGCCAGCAGCTTGGGTTCAGTCATGAACACTGAAGCTTTCTTT.

The DNA of the CDR3 is TGCAGCGTTGAAGATGGCCGCGGGACAGGTATCCAAGAGACCCAGTACTTC. Translating it yields CSVEDGRGTGIQETQYF. The genes are TRBV29-1 and TRBJ2-5; 8 bases align to TRBD1. The germline V gene encodes CDR1 SQVTM and CDR2 ANQGSEA. J gave up 1 base and V 0 bases, and 10 bases lay outside the gene matches. CDR3 size: 17 residues.

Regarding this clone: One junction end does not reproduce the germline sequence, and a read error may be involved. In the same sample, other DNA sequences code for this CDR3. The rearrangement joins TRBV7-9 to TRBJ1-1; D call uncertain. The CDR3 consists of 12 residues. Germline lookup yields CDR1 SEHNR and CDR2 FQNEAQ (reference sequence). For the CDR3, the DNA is TGTTCCAGCAGCTTAGGCGGCACTGAAGCTTTCTTT. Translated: CSSSLGGTEAFF.

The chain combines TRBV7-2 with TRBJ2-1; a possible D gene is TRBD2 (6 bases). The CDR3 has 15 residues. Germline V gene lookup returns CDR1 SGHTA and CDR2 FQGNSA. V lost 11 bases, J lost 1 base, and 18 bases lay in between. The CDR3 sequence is CASRGQRASYNEQFF. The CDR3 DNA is TGTGCCTCAAGAGGTCAGCGGGCTTCCTACAATGAGCAGTTCTTC.

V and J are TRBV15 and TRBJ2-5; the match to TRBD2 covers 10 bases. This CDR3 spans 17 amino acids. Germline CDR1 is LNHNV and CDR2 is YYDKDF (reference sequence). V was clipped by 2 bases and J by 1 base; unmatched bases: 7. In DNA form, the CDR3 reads TGTGCCACCAGCAGACGGAGACAGCGGGGGGGCCAAGAGACCCAGTACTTC. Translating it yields CATSRRRQRGGQETQYF.

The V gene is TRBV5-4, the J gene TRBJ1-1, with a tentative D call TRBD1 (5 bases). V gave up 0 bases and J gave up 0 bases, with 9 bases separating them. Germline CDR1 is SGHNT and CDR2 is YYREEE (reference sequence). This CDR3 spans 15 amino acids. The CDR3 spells CASSLVADMNTEAFF. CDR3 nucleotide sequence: TGTGCCAGCAGCTTGGTAGCGGACATGAACACTGAAGCTTTCTTT. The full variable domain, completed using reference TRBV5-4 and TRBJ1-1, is ETGVTQSPTHLIKTRGQQVTLRCSSQSGHNTVSWYQQALGQGPQFIFQYYREEENGRGNFPPRFSGLQFPNYSSELNVNALELDDSALYLCASSLVADMNTEAFFGQGTRLTVV.

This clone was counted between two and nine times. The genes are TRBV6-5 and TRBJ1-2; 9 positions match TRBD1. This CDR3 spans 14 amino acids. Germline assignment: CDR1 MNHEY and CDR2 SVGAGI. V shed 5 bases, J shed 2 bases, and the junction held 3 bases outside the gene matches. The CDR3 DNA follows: TGTGCCAGCAGTGAGGACAGGGGCAACTATGGCTACACCTTC. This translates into CASSEDRGNYGYTF.

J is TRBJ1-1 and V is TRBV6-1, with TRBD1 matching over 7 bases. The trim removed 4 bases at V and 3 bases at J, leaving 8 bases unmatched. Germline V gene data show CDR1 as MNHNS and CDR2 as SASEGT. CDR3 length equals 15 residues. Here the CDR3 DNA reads TGTGCCAGCAGTGCGACAGGGTTAGGGGACACTGAAGCTTTCTTT. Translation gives CASSATGLGDTEAFF.

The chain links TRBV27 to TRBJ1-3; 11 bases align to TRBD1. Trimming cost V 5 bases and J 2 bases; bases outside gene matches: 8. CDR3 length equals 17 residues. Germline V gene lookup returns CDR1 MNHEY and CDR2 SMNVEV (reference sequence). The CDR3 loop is CASSKLPGQGAGNTIYF. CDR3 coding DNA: TGTGCCAGCAGTAAACTCCCGGGACAGGGGGCTGGAAACACCATATATTTT.

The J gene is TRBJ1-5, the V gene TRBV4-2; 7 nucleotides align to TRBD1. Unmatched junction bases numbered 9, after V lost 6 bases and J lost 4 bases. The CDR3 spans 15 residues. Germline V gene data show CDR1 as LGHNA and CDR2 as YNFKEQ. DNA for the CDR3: TGTGCCAGCAGAGAACGACAGGGAACAAATCAGCCCCAGCATTTT. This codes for CASRERQGTNQPQHF.

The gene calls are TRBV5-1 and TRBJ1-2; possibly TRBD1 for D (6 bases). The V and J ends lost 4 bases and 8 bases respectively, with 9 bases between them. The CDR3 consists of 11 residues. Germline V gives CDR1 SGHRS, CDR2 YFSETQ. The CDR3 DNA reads TGCGCCAGCAGCCAGGGGCTAGGCTACACCTTC. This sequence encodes CASSQGLGYTF.

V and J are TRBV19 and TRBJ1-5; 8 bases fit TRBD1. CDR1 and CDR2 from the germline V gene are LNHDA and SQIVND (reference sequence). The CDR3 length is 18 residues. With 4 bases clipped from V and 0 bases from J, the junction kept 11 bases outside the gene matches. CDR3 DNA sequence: TGTGCCAGTAGTACGGACAGGGAGTCCCCTTATAGCAATCAGCCCCAGCATTTT. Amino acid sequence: CASSTDRESPYSNQPQHF.

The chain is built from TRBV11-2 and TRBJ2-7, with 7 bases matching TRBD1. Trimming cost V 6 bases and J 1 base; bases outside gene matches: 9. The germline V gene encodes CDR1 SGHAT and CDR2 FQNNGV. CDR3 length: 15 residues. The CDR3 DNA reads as TGTGCCAGCAGTTCCCGACAGGGCCCATCCTACGAGCAGTACTTC. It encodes CASSSRQGPSYEQYF.

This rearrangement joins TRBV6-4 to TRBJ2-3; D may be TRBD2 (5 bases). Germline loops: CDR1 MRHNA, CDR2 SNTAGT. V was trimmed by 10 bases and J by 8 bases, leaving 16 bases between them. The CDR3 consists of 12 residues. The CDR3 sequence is CATRTAAGTQYF. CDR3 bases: TGTGCCACTCGGACTGCTGCAGGTACGCAGTATTTT.

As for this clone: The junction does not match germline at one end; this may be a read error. The CDR3 here is CSSSLAESSDSNQPQHF. The CDR3 DNA reads as TGTTCCAGCAGCTTAGCGGAGTCAAGTGATAGCAATCAGCCCCAGCATTTT. The chain joins TRBV7-9 to TRBJ1-5, with D uncertain. The CDR3 spans 17 residues. The germline V gene encodes CDR1 SEHNR and CDR2 FQNEAQ (reference sequence).

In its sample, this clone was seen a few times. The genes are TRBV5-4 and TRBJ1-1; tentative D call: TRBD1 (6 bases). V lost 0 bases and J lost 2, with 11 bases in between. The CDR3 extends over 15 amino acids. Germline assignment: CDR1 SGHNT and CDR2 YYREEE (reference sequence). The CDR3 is CASSLATGANTEAFF. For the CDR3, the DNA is TGTGCCAGCAGCTTGGCGACAGGTGCTAACACTGAAGCTTTCTTT.

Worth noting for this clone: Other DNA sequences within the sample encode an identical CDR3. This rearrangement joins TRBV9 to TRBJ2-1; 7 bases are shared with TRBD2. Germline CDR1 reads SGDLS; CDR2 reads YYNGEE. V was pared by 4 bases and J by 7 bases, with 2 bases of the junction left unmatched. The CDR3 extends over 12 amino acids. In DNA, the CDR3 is TGTGCCAGCAGCTCGGGGGGAAATGAGCAGTTCTTC. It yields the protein CASSSGGNEQFF.

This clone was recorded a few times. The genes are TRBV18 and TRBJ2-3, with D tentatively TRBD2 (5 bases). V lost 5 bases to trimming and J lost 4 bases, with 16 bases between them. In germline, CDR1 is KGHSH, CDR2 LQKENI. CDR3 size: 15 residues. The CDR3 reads CASSKSGPPSDTQYF. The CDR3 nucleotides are TGTGCCAGCTCAAAAAGCGGACCTCCGTCAGATACGCAGTATTTT. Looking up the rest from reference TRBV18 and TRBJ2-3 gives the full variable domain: NAGVMQNPRHLVRRRGQEARLRCSPMKGHSHVYWYRQLPEEGLKFMVYLQKENIIDESGMPKERFSAEFPKEGPSILRIQQVVRGDSAAYFCASSKSGPPSDTQYFGPGTRLTVL.

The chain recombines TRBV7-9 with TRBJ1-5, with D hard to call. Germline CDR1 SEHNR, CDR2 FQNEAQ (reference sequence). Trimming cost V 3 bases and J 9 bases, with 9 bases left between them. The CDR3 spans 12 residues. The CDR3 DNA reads TGTGCCAGCAGCTTCGAAACACGGCCCCAGCATTTT. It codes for CASSFETRPQHF.

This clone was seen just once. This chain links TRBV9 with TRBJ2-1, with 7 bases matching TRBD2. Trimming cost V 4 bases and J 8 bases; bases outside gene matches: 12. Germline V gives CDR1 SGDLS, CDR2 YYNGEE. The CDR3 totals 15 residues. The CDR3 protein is CASSTFTSASDEQFF. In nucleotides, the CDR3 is TGTGCCAGCAGCACCTTCACTAGCGCAAGCGATGAGCAGTTCTTC. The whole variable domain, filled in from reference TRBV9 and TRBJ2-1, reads DSGVTQTPKHLITATGQRVTLRCSPRSGDLSVYWYQQSLDQGLQFLIQYYNGEERAKGNILERFSAQQFPDLHSELNLSSLELGDSALYFCASSTFTSASDEQFFGPGTRLTVL.

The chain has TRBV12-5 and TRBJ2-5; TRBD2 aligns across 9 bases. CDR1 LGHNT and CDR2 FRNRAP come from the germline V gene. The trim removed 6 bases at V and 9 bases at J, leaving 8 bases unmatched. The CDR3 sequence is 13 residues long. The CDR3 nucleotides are TGTGCTAGTGGAGATAGCGGGGGCGGGGCCCAGTACTTC. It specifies CASGDSGGGAQYF.

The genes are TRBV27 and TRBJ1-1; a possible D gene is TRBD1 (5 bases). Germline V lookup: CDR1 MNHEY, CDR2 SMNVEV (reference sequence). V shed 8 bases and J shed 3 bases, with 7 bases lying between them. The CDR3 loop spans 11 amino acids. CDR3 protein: CASLTDTEAFF. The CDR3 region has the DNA TGTGCCAGCCTGACAGACACTGAAGCTTTCTTT.

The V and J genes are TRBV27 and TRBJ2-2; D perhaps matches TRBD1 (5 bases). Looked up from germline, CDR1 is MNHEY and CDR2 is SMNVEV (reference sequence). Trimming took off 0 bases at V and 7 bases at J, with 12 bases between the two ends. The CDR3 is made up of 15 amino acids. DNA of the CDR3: TGTGCCAGCAGTTTATCGGACACAGGTCACGGGGAGCTGTTTTTT. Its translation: CASSLSDTGHGELFF.

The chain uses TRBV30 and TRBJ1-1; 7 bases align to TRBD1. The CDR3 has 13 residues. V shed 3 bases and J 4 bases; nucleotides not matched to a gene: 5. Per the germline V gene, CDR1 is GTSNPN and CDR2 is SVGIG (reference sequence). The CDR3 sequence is CAWSDRVGTEAFF. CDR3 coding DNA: TGTGCCTGGAGCGACAGGGTCGGCACTGAAGCTTTCTTT.

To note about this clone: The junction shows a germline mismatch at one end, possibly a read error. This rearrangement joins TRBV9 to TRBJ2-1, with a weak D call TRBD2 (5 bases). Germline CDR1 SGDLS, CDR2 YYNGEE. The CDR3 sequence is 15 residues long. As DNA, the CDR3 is TGTGCCAGCAGCCCCGGTGGAGCGGCCTACAGTGAGCAGTTCTTC. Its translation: CASSPGGAAYSEQFF. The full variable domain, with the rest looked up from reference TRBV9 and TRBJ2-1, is DSGVTQTPKHLITATGQRVTLRCSPRSGDLSVYWYQQSLDQGLQFLIQYYNGEERAKGNILERFSAQQFPDLHSELNLSSLELGDSALYFCASSPGGAAYSEQFFGPGTRLTVL.

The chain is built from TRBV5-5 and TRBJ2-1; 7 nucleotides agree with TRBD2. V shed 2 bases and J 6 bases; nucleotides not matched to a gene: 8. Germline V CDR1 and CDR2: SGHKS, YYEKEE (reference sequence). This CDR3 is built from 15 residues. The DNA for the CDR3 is TGTGCCAGCAGCTTAATGCTGCGGGAGTTCAATGAGCAGTTCTTC. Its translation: CASSLMLREFNEQFF.